This TCR beta chain originates from a study of metastatic and nonmetastatic thyroid tumors. Background on the study: Samples came from malignant and benign thyroid patients, and repertoires were compared across blood and tumor or nodule tissue. Study-level results: The reported finding was significantly higher TCR beta diversity in malignant thyroid tumors relative to benign nodules, in blood and tumor.

About this clone: Its cognate antigen is unknown.

CDR3 length: 15 amino acids. V was pared by 5 bases and J by 14 bases, with 14 bases of the junction left unmatched. The V gene's germline CDR1 is SNHLY and CDR2 FYNNEI. Per the authors' pipeline: A papillary thyroid cancer distant-metastasis classifier was built from CDR3 differences across clinicopathological groups. TCRdb re-analyzed the PCR reads using MiXCR. The V and J calls and clone size are TCRdb's, not the authors'. Here the sample spans 7,000 to 10,000 clones, about 28% being singletons. Each patient went into thyroid surgery without having received any treatment. The sample consisted of tumor tissue. The chain has TRBV2 and TRBJ2-2, with 10 bases matching TRBD1. This TCR was recovered from a female donor with papillary thyroid cancer or a benign thyroid nodule (not recorded which). Some clones in this sample may be carry-over from other donors' samples. The CDR3 protein is CASSSGQGRTGYLFF. CDR3 DNA sequence: TGTGCCAGCAGTTCGGGACAGGGGCGCACCGGGTATCTGTTTTTT. The whole variable domain, filled in from reference TRBV2 and TRBJ2-2, reads EPEVTQTPSHQVTQMGQEVILRCVPISNHLYFYWYRQILGQKVEFLVSFYNNEISEKSEIFDDQFSVERPDGSNFTLKIRSTKLEDSAMYFCASSSGQGRTGYLFFGEGSRLTVL.